This entry lists 24 T cell receptor beta chains sequenced from one sample in a study of identical twins. TCRdb called the 5' RACE reads again in MiXCR, with one record for every CDR3 protein. The sample contains roughly 1,500,000 distinct CDR3 sequences, around 33% of which appear only once. The specimen was cord blood. The source of these receptors is a newborn girl in good health.

There are a few counts of this clonotype. V gene TRBV13 combines with J gene TRBJ1-6, with D possibly matching TRBD1 (6 bases). V lost 9 bases and J 5 bases, leaving 17 bases between the germline ends. The CDR3 is 15 amino acids. Germline V gene lookup returns CDR1 PRHDT and CDR2 FYEKMQ (reference sequence). The chain's CDR3 is CASTLRDNNNSPLHF. CDR3 bases: TGTGCCAGTACCCTCCGGGACAATAATAATTCACCCCTCCACTTT.

The J gene is TRBJ1-2, the V gene TRBV7-2, with TRBD1 as a possible D gene (6 bases). Trimming left V 1 base short and J 4 bases short, with 16 bases between. The CDR3 is 16 amino acids. Germline-derived CDR1 and CDR2 are SGHTA and FQGNSA. This CDR3 reads CASSLGRAGEGYGYTF. DNA for the CDR3: TGTGCCAGCAGCTTAGGAAGGGCAGGGGAAGGCTATGGCTACACCTTC.

This rearrangement joins TRBV4-1 to TRBJ2-1, with 8 bases aligning to TRBD2. Germline trimming cut 0 bases from V and 11 bases from J; bases unmatched to any gene: 9. The CDR3 covers 15 residues. Germline V CDR1 and CDR2: MGHRA, YSYEKL. CDR3 region: CASSQDGTSGGQQFF. Here the CDR3 DNA reads TGCGCCAGCAGCCAAGATGGGACTAGTGGGGGGCAGCAGTTCTTC.

The genes are TRBV5-1 and TRBJ1-1; D gene unclear. Germline CDR1 SGHRS, CDR2 YFSETQ. Between the trimmed V and J ends, which lost 0 bases and 11 bases, there was a span of 11 bases. This CDR3 has 12 amino acids. CDR3 residues: CASSLAGIVAFF. CDR3 sequence (DNA): TGCGCCAGCAGCTTGGCCGGGATAGTCGCTTTCTTT. Looking up the rest from reference TRBV5-1 and TRBJ1-1 gives the full variable domain: KAGVTQTPRYLIKTRGQQVTLSCSPISGHRSVSWYQQTPGQGLQFLFEYFSETQRNKGNFPGRFSGRQFSNSRSEMNVSTLELGDSALYLCASSLAGIVAFFGQGTRLTVV.

This clonotype was seen many times. The chain links TRBV29-1 to TRBJ2-1; D gene unclear. Trimming left V 4 bases short and J 6 bases short, with 10 bases between. The CDR3 is made up of 12 amino acids. The germline gives CDR1 SQVTM, CDR2 ANQGSEA. The CDR3 spells CSVAVVGNEQFF. CDR3 DNA: TGCAGCGTTGCTGTAGTGGGCAATGAGCAGTTCTTC.

This clonotype was detected only a few times. This rearrangement joins TRBV20-1 to TRBJ1-4, with D unclear. V was clipped by 5 bases and J by 7 bases, with 14 bases between them. The germline V gene has CDR1 DFQATT and CDR2 SNEGSKA (reference sequence). This CDR3 is built from 13 residues. The CDR3 DNA follows: TGCAGTGCTTTTCAGGATGGCCGTGAAAAACTGTTTTTT. This translates into CSAFQDGREKLFF.

V gene TRBV9 combines with J gene TRBJ2-4; TRBD1 might be the D (6 bases). The last part of the DNA fits TRBJ2-7 better; the J call may be wrong. This CDR3 region has 14 residues. The germline V gene encodes CDR1 SGDLS and CDR2 YYNGEE. DNA of the CDR3: TGTGCCAGCAGCGTAGGGGACACGGACTACGAGCAGTACTTC. It specifies CASSVGDTDYEQYF.

This clonotype has more than one count but fewer than ten. The V call is TRBV20-1, the J call TRBJ2-3; D remains ambiguous. CDR1 and CDR2 (germline): DFQATT, SNEGSKA (reference sequence). V was cut by 4 bases and J by 0 bases, with 11 bases left in between. The CDR3 consists of 14 residues. The CDR3, as DNA: TGCAGTGCTATCCCCTCGGCTAGCACAGATACGCAGTATTTT. Translation gives CSAIPSASTDTQYF.

In its sample, this clonotype was seen many times. The genes are TRBV7-2 and TRBJ2-3, with 8 bases lining up with TRBD2. The CDR3 runs 16 residues. J was trimmed by 0 bases and V by 1 base; bases with no gene match: 3. CDR1 SGHTA and CDR2 FQGNSA come from the germline V gene. The CDR3 bases are TGTGCCAGCAGCTTAGTTAGCGGGGTTAGCACAGATACGCAGTATTTT. As protein: CASSLVSGVSTDTQYF.

V is TRBV20-1 and J is TRBJ2-5; TRBD2 matches 9 bases. CDR3 length: 17 residues. V lost 1 base to trimming and J lost 1 base; unmatched junction nucleotides: 10. The V gene's germline CDR1 is DFQATT and CDR2 SNEGSKA (reference sequence). Here the CDR3 DNA reads TGCAGTGCTAGAGTGTTCGTAGCGGGGGCCCTCCAAGAGACCCAGTACTTC. Protein sequence: CSARVFVAGALQETQYF.

This clonotype was counted ten times or more. The chain recombines TRBV11-2 with TRBJ2-7, with unresolved D. CDR1 and CDR2 (germline): SGHAT, FQNNGV. The V and J ends lost 4 bases and 3 bases respectively, with 13 bases between them. The CDR3 consists of 14 residues. Here the CDR3 DNA reads TGTGCCAGCAGCTCGATACTCAGTATCTACGAGCAGTACTTC. Its protein product is CASSSILSIYEQYF.

J is TRBJ2-5 and V is TRBV4-1, with TRBD2 matching over 12 bases. In germline, CDR1 is MGHRA, CDR2 YSYEKL. The CDR3 length is 17 residues. V lost 4 bases to trimming and J lost 11 bases; unmatched junction nucleotides: 17. The CDR3 protein is CASSRILAGGFYNEQYF. The DNA for the CDR3 is TGCGCCAGCAGCCGCATACTAGCGGGGGGCTTCTACAATGAGCAGTACTTC.

Comment on this clonotype: At one end the junction does not follow the germline gene, possibly because of a read error. V gene TRBV7-9 combines with J gene TRBJ1-2; no clear D gene. CDR3 length: 15 amino acids. From germline, CDR1 is SEHNR and CDR2 FQNEAQ (reference sequence). The CDR3 protein is CASSLLLDGSNGCTF. CDR3 nucleotide sequence: TGTGCCAGCAGCTTATTATTAGACGGTTCCAATGGCTGCACCTTC.

The chain joins TRBV28 to TRBJ2-1, with TRBD2 matching over 7 bases. Germline loops: CDR1 MDHEN, CDR2 SYDVKM. With V trimmed by 3 bases and J by 4 bases, 9 bases remained unmatched. This CDR3 comprises 16 residues. CDR3: CASSFRLLAAYNEQFF. The CDR3 coding sequence is TGTGCCAGCAGTTTCCGACTTCTAGCGGCTTACAATGAGCAGTTCTTC.

The chain uses TRBV11-2 and TRBJ2-5; 13 bases line up with TRBD2. CDR1 and CDR2 (germline): SGHAT, FQNNGV. V trimming: 4 bases; J trimming: 11 bases; junction bases outside the gene matches: 13. The CDR3 covers 16 residues. The CDR3 protein is CASSSGTSGTYNEQYF. CDR3 in DNA: TGTGCCAGCAGCTCTGGGACTAGCGGGACTTACAATGAGCAGTACTTC.

This clonotype was detected only a few times. The J gene is TRBJ2-1, the V gene TRBV13, with 8 bases matching TRBD2. CDR1 is PRHDT, CDR2 FYEKMQ, per germline (reference sequence). This CDR3 region has 15 residues. J gave up 4 bases and V 4 bases, and 6 bases lay outside the gene matches. The CDR3 DNA reads TGTGCCAGCAGCTCTAGGCGGGGGGAGTACAATGAGCAGTTCTTC. Translation gives CASSSRRGEYNEQFF.

The chain combines TRBV7-9 with TRBJ1-2, with TRBD1 as a possible D gene (6 bases). Trimming shortened V by 6 bases and J by 4 bases, and 12 bases separated the two germline ends. The CDR3 has 13 amino acids. The germline V gene encodes CDR1 SEHNR and CDR2 FQNEAQ (reference sequence). The CDR3 DNA is TGTGCCAGCAGACCGGACAGCCTCTATGGCTACACCTTC. Encoded protein: CASRPDSLYGYTF. Full variable domain (remainder filled in from reference TRBV7-9 and TRBJ1-2): DTGVSQNPRHKITKRGQNVTFRCDPISEHNRLYWYRQTLGQGPEFLTYFQNEAQLEKSRLLSDRFSAERPKGSFSTLEIQRTEQGDSAMYLCASRPDSLYGYTFGSGTRLTVV.

The chain carries TRBV6-5 and TRBJ1-4, with D perhaps TRBD1 (5 bases). Trimming removed 8 bases at V and 4 bases at J, with 14 bases between. The CDR3 runs to 14 residues. Germline V gene sequence: CDR1 MNHEY, CDR2 SVGAGI. The CDR3 loop reads CASGKGVGNEKLFF. Written as DNA, the CDR3 is TGTGCCAGCGGAAAAGGGGTCGGTAATGAAAAACTGTTTTTT.

This clonotype was observed a few times. The J gene is TRBJ2-1, the V gene TRBV20-1; TRBD1 matches 10 bases. This CDR3 is 19 amino acids long. After removal of 1 base from V and 2 bases from J, the junction contained 14 bases not matched to a gene. Germline loops: CDR1 DFQATT, CDR2 SNEGSKA (reference sequence). DNA for the CDR3: TGCAGTGCTAGAGTAACCGGGACAGGGGTCCGAGCCCCCTACAATGAGCAGTTCTTC. It translates to CSARVTGTGVRAPYNEQFF.

Regarding this clonotype: The junction departs from germline at one end; a sequencing error may be responsible. This rearrangement joins TRBV20-1 to TRBJ2-1; 7 bases line up with TRBD1. CDR3 size: 16 residues. In germline, CDR1 is DFQATT, CDR2 SNEGSKA (reference sequence). The CDR3 coding sequence is TGCAGTGCTAGCATTCCAGGGGGAGCATCCTACAATGAGCGGTTCTTC. Translated, it gives CSASIPGGASYNERFF.

This clonotype was seen only a few times. CDR3 DNA sequence: TGCAGTGCTAGTCAGGGGTCTAGCTCTGGGGCCAACGTCCTGACTTTC. Protein sequence: CSASQGSSSGANVLTF. This sequence joins TRBV20-1 and TRBJ2-6, with D perhaps matching TRBD1 (6 bases). CDR1 and CDR2 from the germline V gene are DFQATT and SNEGSKA (reference sequence). The V and J ends lost 3 bases and 0 bases respectively, with 12 bases between them. This CDR3 contains 16 residues.

This clonotype was observed many times. Here the CDR3 reads CASSQDGTGYNEQFF. The CDR3 coding sequence is TGTGCCAGCAGCCAAGATGGGACAGGGTATAATGAGCAGTTCTTC. The chain employs TRBV3-1 and TRBJ2-1, with 9 bases matching TRBD1. J was trimmed by 7 bases and V by 0 bases; bases with no gene match: 4. CDR1 and CDR2 (germline): LGHDT, YNNKEL (reference sequence). The length of the CDR3 is 15 residues.

This clonotype was observed once. At one end, the junction sequence differs from germline, possibly due to a read error. This sequence joins TRBV7-8 and TRBJ2-3; 11 nucleotides align to TRBD2. The CDR3 is made up of 16 amino acids. Germline V gene sequence: CDR1 SGHVS, CDR2 FQNEAQ. The CDR3 region has the DNA TGTGCCAGCAGCTTAGGGGGACTAGCGGCCACAGATACGCACTATTTT. Translation: CASSLGGLAATDTHYF.

This sequence joins TRBV19 and TRBJ1-1, with 8 nucleotides matching TRBD1. This CDR3 has 16 amino acids. Germline CDR1 LNHDA, CDR2 SQIVND (reference sequence). Trimming took 1 base from V and 1 from J; bases not matched to a gene: 5. The CDR3 here is CASSIAQGASNTEAFF. The CDR3 bases are TGTGCCAGTAGTATAGCCCAGGGGGCGTCGAACACTGAAGCTTTCTTT.